The T cell receptor (beta chain) under discussion was sequenced for a study of CD4 T cells in relation to SARS-CoV-2 and coronaviruses. Study details: TCR beta CDR3s were sequenced after roughly nine-day antigen culture of PBMCs. Study-level findings and limits: Culture-expanded clones reflect memory recall rather than primary priming during culture. No donor gave both pre-pandemic and post-infection samples.

90,000 to 100,000 naive or memory CD4+ cells were cultured with CEF peptides for approximately eleven days. Germline V gene data show CDR1 as SQVTM and CDR2 as ANQGSEA. V trimming: 5 bases; J trimming: 9 bases; junction bases outside the gene matches: 7. The CDR3 length is 13 residues. For this clone: Its antigen remains unknown.

Sequencing used immunoSEQ multiplex PCR; TCRdb keeps in-frame clones, though not all of them. The sample contains some 45,000 clones, roughly 87% of which appear only once. The sequenced material came from naive CD4+ T cells from PBMCs, cultured in vitro. As to subset: naive CD4+ T cells isolated by negative enrichment. The TCR comes from an adult with COVID-19. The genes are TRBV29-1 and TRBJ2-1; 10 bases align to TRBD2. The CDR3 protein is CSVSSGRYREQFF. The CDR3 nucleotides are TGCAGCGTTAGTAGCGGGAGGTACCGTGAGCAGTTCTTC.